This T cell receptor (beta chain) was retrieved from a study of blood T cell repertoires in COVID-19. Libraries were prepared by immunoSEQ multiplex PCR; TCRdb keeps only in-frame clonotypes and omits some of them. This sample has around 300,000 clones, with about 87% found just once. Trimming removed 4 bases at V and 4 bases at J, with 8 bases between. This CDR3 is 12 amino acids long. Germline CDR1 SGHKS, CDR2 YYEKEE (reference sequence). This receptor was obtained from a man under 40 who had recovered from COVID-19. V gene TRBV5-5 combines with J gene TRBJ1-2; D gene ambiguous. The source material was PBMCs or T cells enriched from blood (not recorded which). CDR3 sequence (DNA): TGTGCCAGCAGCGGAGGGCCCTATGGCTACACCTTC. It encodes CASSGGPYGYTF.